This T cell receptor (beta chain) was sequenced in a study of human T cells and chemical hapten exposure. About the research overall: During the approximately 23-week study period, patients had diphenylcyclopropenone applied to the scalp every week. Alopecia areata, totalis or universalis affected patients, mainly female. Study results and limitations: TCRs whose frequency exceeded 1 in 1000 remained the same following DPC sensitization.

In this sample, this clonotype turned up a few times. What it binds is unknown. The sample's time point: patch test 3, about 24 weeks after DPC sensitization. Documented treatment: therapeutic diphenylcyclopropenone sensitization with weekly scalp DPC. TCRdb called the RACE reads again in MiXCR, with one record for every CDR3 protein. In the table there are roughly 84,000 distinct CDR3 sequences, roughly a tenth of which are singletons. Sequencing used whole blood, obtained in connection with sensitization to the hapten diphenylcyclopropenone (DPC). The source is a woman between 50 and 59 years old with alopecia areata. Some clones in this sample may be carry-over from other donors' samples.

This CDR3 reads CASSLVPGNYGYTF. The CDR3 DNA reads TGCGCCAGCAGCTTGGTTCCGGGGAACTATGGCTACACCTTC. The chain combines TRBV5-1 with TRBJ1-2; D gene uncertain. Deletions cut 0 bases from V and 2 bases from J, with 8 bases between. The CDR3 is 14 amino acids. The germline V gene has CDR1 SGHRS and CDR2 YFSETQ.